The clone carrying this T cell receptor beta chain has only a few counts. Its antigen is undetermined. A read error may produce the germline difference seen at one junction end. The data derive from a study of T cells after yellow fever vaccination. From germline, CDR1 is DFQATT and CDR2 SNEGSKA (reference sequence). This CDR3 is built from 16 residues. TCRdb fed the 5' RACE reads into MiXCR, producing one record per CDR3 protein. The profile shows 200,000 to 300,000 distinct CDR3 sequences, approximately 6.3% of them singletons. Findings and caveats of the study: Researchers report a weaker secondary response that nonetheless peaked faster, day 5 versus 15.

This sequence originates from a man aged 25-45 years who received the YFV17D yellow fever vaccine. This material consisted of CD4+ T cells sorted from PBMCs, taken on the day of the yellow fever booster vaccination. The J gene is TRBJ2-1, the V gene TRBV20-1; maybe TRBD2 (6 bases). The CDR3 DNA follows: TGCTGTGCTAGGCCGGGAGTAGCGCAACATTACAATGAGCAGTTCTTC. As protein: CCARPGVAQHYNEQFF.